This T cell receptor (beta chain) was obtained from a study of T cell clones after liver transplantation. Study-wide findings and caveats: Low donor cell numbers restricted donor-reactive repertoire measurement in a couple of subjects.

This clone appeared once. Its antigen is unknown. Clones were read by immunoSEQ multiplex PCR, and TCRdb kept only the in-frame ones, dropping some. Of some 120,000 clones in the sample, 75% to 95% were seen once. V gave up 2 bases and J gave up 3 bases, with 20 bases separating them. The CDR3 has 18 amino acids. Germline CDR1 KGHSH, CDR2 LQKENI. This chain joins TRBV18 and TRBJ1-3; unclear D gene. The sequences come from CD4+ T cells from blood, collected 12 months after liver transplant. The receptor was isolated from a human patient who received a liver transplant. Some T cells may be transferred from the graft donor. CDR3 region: CASSPRNGAQKGGNTIYF. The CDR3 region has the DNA TGTGCCAGCTCACCAAGGAACGGAGCTCAAAAGGGTGGAAACACCATATATTTT.